This TCR beta chain was captured in a study of shared clonotypes between healthy human individuals. Background on the study: Three plates each covered CD4 naive and memory; CD8 naive two, CD8 memory one.

Study processing details: Quality scores were absent from the junction-only immunoSEQ sequences, so filtering differed. Data came from immunoSEQ multiplex PCR; TCRdb stores just in-frame clones and leaves some out. V and J calls and clone size come straight from that table; D and trimming were deduced from the DNA. Of some 2,500,000 clones listed, around 90% were seen once; the top ten hold more than 0.35%. The CDR3 runs to 12 residues. Trimming shortened V by 3 bases and J by 4 bases, and 9 bases separated the two germline ends. The germline CDR1 and CDR2 sequences are SQVTM and ANQGSEA. Whole-study findings and limits: Rarefaction showed that sequencing of sorted subsets was incomplete (despite large depth).

This clone was recorded only once. The antigen is not known. Other DNA variants within this sample encode the same CDR3. J is TRBJ2-5 and V is TRBV29-1; possibly TRBD2 for D (6 bases). This TCR came from a man aged 18 to 35 in good health. Some clones in this sample may be carry-over from other donors' samples. The sequenced sample consisted of naive CD4+ T cells from PBMCs. Subset here: CD45RA+ positively selected. Here the CDR3 DNA reads TGCAGCGTTGACCGGGGGACAGAGACCCAGTACTTC. Translation: CSVDRGTETQYF.